This T cell receptor (beta chain) was identified in a study of Graves' ophthalmopathy and Graves' hyperthyroidism. Study results and caveats: A majority of expanded thyroid clonotypes exceeding 0.001 frequency were likewise present in blood.

About 10 ml of fresh blood yielded the PBMCs by density gradient. Trimming at V came to 3 bases and at J to 5 bases, leaving 12 bases not matched to a gene. CDR3 length: 17 amino acids. Germline V CDR1 and CDR2: MNHNS, SASEGT. Amplification from RNA transcripts yielded the TCR beta CDR3 regions. The workflow started with a first-round RT-PCR run with HTBI primers and then moved on to a second-round multiplex PCR. TCRdb analysed the multiplex PCR reads with MiXCR anew, one entry per CDR3 protein. The sample contains over 450,000 distinct CDR3 sequences, approximately 15% of which appear only once. This clonotype was seen ten or more times. Its antigen is still unknown.

Sequencing was carried out using blood. This clonotype originated in a woman aged 25-40 years with Graves' ophthalmopathy. The genes are TRBV6-1 and TRBJ2-5, with TRBD2 identical over 10 bases. Written as DNA, the CDR3 is TGTGCCAGCAGTGATACTATAACCGGGACTAGCGAGGAGACCCAGTACTTC. Protein: CASSDTITGTSEETQYF.